This paragraph reports one T cell receptor beta chain. The sample comes from a study of blood T cell repertoires in COVID-19. Study information: Collection of acute and convalescent COVID-19 samples took place in the United States, Italy and Spain.

Under the authors' procedure: Amplification of reference gene primers was used by the study to estimate nucleated cell counts. Some clones are missing from TCRdb's copy, which holds only in-frame ones; the method was immunoSEQ multiplex PCR. That table is the source of V, J and clone size, and D and trimming were worked out from the DNA. The table includes about 61,000 clones, almost 90% detected once. The CDR3 extends over 17 amino acids. V lost 5 bases and J lost 2, with 18 bases in between. Germline-derived CDR1 and CDR2 are SGHAT and FQNNGV. The sequenced sample was peripheral blood. This receptor was identified in a woman in her 50s with active or convalescent COVID-19. The chain employs TRBV11-2 and TRBJ2-2, with D maybe TRBD2 (6 bases). The DNA for the CDR3 is TGTGCCAGCAGCCCTAGCCCCGGGACTCAAAACACCGGGGAGCTGTTTTTT. Translation: CASSPSPGTQNTGELFF.